The 14 T cell receptor beta chains presented below share a single source sample, sequenced in a study of cytomegalovirus exposure and HLA in healthy donors. A multiplex PCR was run with 60 Vbeta primers and 13 Jbeta primers. The protocol was immunoSEQ multiplex PCR, while the TCRdb copy is restricted to in-frame clones and leaves out a portion. The sample carries 130,000 or so clones, over 60% recorded once. Sequenced material: PBMCs. The receptors were gathered from a female donor in good health and CMV-seronegative.

Notes on this clone: A read error may produce the germline difference seen at one junction end. The chain combines TRBV27 with TRBJ2-7, with 7 bases that match TRBD1. CDR1 is MNHEY and CDR2 is SMNVEV in the germline V gene (reference sequence). The CDR3 extends over 15 amino acids. Here the CDR3 DNA reads TGTGCCAGCAGTCTATCCCCCGACAGGGTAAGCGAGCAGTACTTC. Its protein is CASSLSPDRVSEQYF.

This chain connects TRBV7-9 to TRBJ2-1, with 7 bases matching TRBD2. This CDR3 is 14 amino acids long. Unmatched junction bases numbered 3, after V lost 1 base and J lost 6 bases. Germline CDR1 reads SEHNR; CDR2 reads FQNEAQ (reference sequence). CDR3 loop: CASSLEASGNEQFF. The CDR3 DNA sequence: TGTGCCAGCAGCTTAGAGGCTAGCGGCAATGAGCAGTTCTTC.

The chain joins TRBV2 to TRBJ1-1, with 8 positions matching TRBD1. CDR1 is SNHLY and CDR2 is FYNNEI in the germline V gene. Unmatched junction bases numbered 4, after V lost 10 bases and J lost 6 bases. The CDR3 spans 11 residues. In DNA, the CDR3 is TGTGCCAACAGGGGGGCGTCTGAAGCTTTCTTT. Its protein product is CANRGASEAFF. Filled out from reference TRBV2 and TRBJ1-1, the complete variable domain reads EPEVTQTPSHQVTQMGQEVILRCVPISNHLYFYWYRQILGQKVEFLVSFYNNEISEKSEIFDDQFSVERPDGSNFTLKIRSTKLEDSAMYFCANRGASEAFFGQGTRLTVV.

This clone was observed a handful of times. This chain connects TRBV5-6 to TRBJ2-3; maybe TRBD2 (6 bases). The length of the CDR3 is 14 residues. Deletions cut 4 bases from V and 1 base from J, with 10 bases between. From germline, CDR1 is SGHDT and CDR2 YYEEEE. CDR3 in amino acids: CASSRWGGTDTQYF. The CDR3 DNA reads as TGTGCCAGCAGCAGATGGGGGGGCACAGATACGCAGTATTTT.

The chain employs TRBV19 and TRBJ2-1, with D possibly matching TRBD1 (6 bases). Germline CDR1 is LNHDA and CDR2 is SQIVND (reference sequence). This CDR3 contains 14 residues. Trimming took 4 bases from V and 4 from J, leaving 11 bases between them. CDR3 sequence (DNA): TGTGCCAGTAGTACGGACAGTTTGTACAATGAGCAGTTCTTC. The encoded protein is CASSTDSLYNEQFF.

The rearrangement links TRBV19 to TRBJ2-5; D might be TRBD1 (5 bases). Matching the DNA end better, TRBJ2-7 makes the J call doubtful. The length of the CDR3 is 13 residues. Germline V gene sequence: CDR1 LNHDA, CDR2 SQIVND (reference sequence). CDR3: CASNGALGYEQYF. In DNA form, the CDR3 reads TGTGCCAGTAATGGGGCGCTGGGGTACGAGCAGTACTTC.

V and J are TRBV28 and TRBJ2-1, with D maybe TRBD2 (6 bases). Germline lookup yields CDR1 MDHEN and CDR2 SYDVKM. V was shortened by 1 base and J by 1 base, with 8 bases between the two germline ends. The CDR3 has 15 residues. The CDR3 region has the DNA TGTGCCAGCAGTTTATTGGCGGGATCCTACAATGAGCAGTTCTTC. Translated, it gives CASSLLAGSYNEQFF.

A single count supports this clone. The chain couples TRBV18 to TRBJ2-7; 10 nucleotides align to TRBD2. Germline loops: CDR1 KGHSH, CDR2 LQKENI. V was clipped by 8 bases and J by 4 bases; unmatched bases: 8. CDR3 length: 14 amino acids. As DNA, the CDR3 is TGTGCCAGCGCCTCTAGCGGGAGTAGTTACGAGCAGTACTTC. It translates to CASASSGSSYEQYF.

This clone was recorded a few times. V and J are TRBV6-4 and TRBJ1-2, with a weak D call TRBD1 (6 bases). V gave up 3 bases and J gave up 4 bases, with 15 bases separating them. The CDR3 totals 15 residues. Germline CDR1 is MRHNA and CDR2 is SNTAGT. The CDR3 loop reads CASSEGSGAFYGYTF. The DNA for the CDR3 is TGTGCCAGCAGTGAGGGGTCAGGGGCCTTCTATGGCTACACCTTC.

This chain uses TRBV6-1 with TRBJ1-3, with D unclear. CDR1 and CDR2 (germline): MNHNS, SASEGT. The ends were cut back, 3 bases at V and 0 bases at J, with 12 bases in the middle. The CDR3 is 16 amino acids. The CDR3: CASSDRRRISGNTIYF. In DNA form, the CDR3 reads TGTGCCAGCAGTGATCGGCGGAGGATCTCTGGAAACACCATATATTTT.

The CDR3 DNA reads as TGTGCCATCAGCAACTCCGGGACAGGGGGCCGATACGAGCAGTACTTC. It codes for CAISNSGTGGRYEQYF. V usage is TRBV10-3 and J usage is TRBJ2-7; 12 bases align to TRBD1. CDR1 and CDR2 from the germline V gene are ENHRY and SYGVKD. The V segment lost 6 bases and the J segment 4 bases; nucleotides outside the gene matches: 10. The CDR3 is 16 amino acids.

In regard to this clone: The junction does not match germline at one end; this may be a read error. The chain couples TRBV7-7 to TRBJ2-5, with D perhaps matching TRBD1 (5 bases). The CDR3 is 13 amino acids. CDR1 SSHAT and CDR2 FNYEAQ come from the germline V gene (reference sequence). The CDR3 region is CASSLGDSRTQYF. CDR3 bases: TGTGCTAGCAGCTTAGGCGACAGTCGGACCCAGTACTTC.

The gene calls are TRBV29-1 and TRBJ1-4; D is perhaps TRBD1 (6 bases). The CDR3 totals 14 residues. The germline gives CDR1 SQVTM, CDR2 ANQGSEA. Trimming left V 6 bases short and J 3 bases short, with 14 bases between. DNA for the CDR3: TGCAGCGTAGCCGAGGGGGTTGCTAATGAAAAACTGTTTTTT. Protein sequence: CSVAEGVANEKLFF.

The chain couples TRBV7-9 to TRBJ2-1, with 11 bases fitting TRBD1. This CDR3 is 16 amino acids long. Unmatched junction bases numbered 11, after V lost 6 bases and J lost 7 bases. Germline V gives CDR1 SEHNR, CDR2 FQNEAQ (reference sequence). DNA for the CDR3: TGTGCCAGCAGACGAATTCCGGGACAGGGGGGTAATGAGCAGTTCTTC. Amino acid sequence: CASRRIPGQGGNEQFF.